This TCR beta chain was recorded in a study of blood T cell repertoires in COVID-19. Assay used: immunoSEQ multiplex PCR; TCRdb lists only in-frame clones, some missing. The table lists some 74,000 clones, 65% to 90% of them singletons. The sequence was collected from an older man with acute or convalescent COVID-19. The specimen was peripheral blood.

The chain's CDR3 is CASSQGVGASYEQYF. In nucleotides, the CDR3 is TGTGCCAGCAGCCAAGGTGTAGGGGCATCCTACGAGCAGTACTTC. V usage is TRBV14 and J usage is TRBJ2-7, with D tentatively TRBD1 (5 bases). Per germline, CDR1 SGHDN and CDR2 FVKESK. This CDR3 has 15 amino acids. V lost 1 base to trimming and J lost 1 base, with 11 bases between them.